The clone carrying this T cell receptor beta chain was seen only a few times. Its antigen is as yet unknown. A single record per CDR3 protein comes from TCRdb applying MiXCR to the reads. Among roughly 800,000 distinct CDR3 sequences listed, just under 30% were seen once. The CDR3 sequence is 15 residues long. In germline, CDR1 is MGHDK, CDR2 SYGVNS. V lost 0 bases, J lost 1 base, and 9 bases lay in between. This sample is part of a study of T cell repertoires in cytomegalovirus infection. Study information: Based on public TCR beta signatures, there were indications of CMV infection and of a matching HLA type.

Sequenced material: cultured CD8+ T cells from PBMCs, taken from culture after CMV antigen stimulation. V and J are TRBV25-1 and TRBJ1-1, with no clear D. The TCR originated in a human donor in good health (CMV status not recorded). Some clones in this sample may be carry-over from other donors' samples. CDR3 DNA: TGTGCCAGCAGTGAATATAAGGCCACGAACACTGAAGCTTTCTTT. Protein: CASSEYKATNTEAFF.